The source of this TCR beta chain is a study of blood T cell repertoires in COVID-19. In the original analysis: Nucleated cell number was recorded as an estimate derived from reference gene primer amplification. The table came from immunoSEQ multiplex PCR; TCRdb's copy has only in-frame clones and leaves some out. Clonal size and the V and J genes are those of that table, whereas D and trimming came from the DNA. The repertoire consists of 70,000 to 95,000 clones, with about 93% occurring once and the leading ten covering 3% to 4%. The CDR3 extends over 10 amino acids. Germline assignment: CDR1 SQVTM and CDR2 ANQGSEA. In regard to this clone: Compared with germline, one end of the junction differs, possibly owing to a read error.

V and J are TRBV29-1 and TRBJ1-1; no firm D call. Sequencing used peripheral blood. This TCR was recovered from a woman between 50 and 59 years old in a cohort sampled during active COVID-19. CDR3 bases: TGCAGCATTGACGGGACTGAAGCTTTCTTT. This gives the protein CSIDGTEAFF. Supplemented by reference TRBV29-1 and TRBJ1-1, the full variable domain reads SAVISQKPSRDICQRGTSLTIQCQVDSQVTMMFWYRQQPGQSLTLIATANQGSEATYESGFVIDKFPISRPNLTFSTLTVSNMSPEDSSIYLCSIDGTEAFFGQGTRLTVV.